The 9 T cell receptor beta chains below come from one sample, sequenced in a study of HIV-infected children after antiretroviral therapy interruption. Treatment reported: PENTA 11 planned treatment interruption arm or continuous ART arm. RNA-based 3' RACE libraries used unique molecular identifiers. A single record per CDR3 protein comes from TCRdb applying MiXCR to the 3' RACE reads. Here the sample spans around 40,000 distinct CDR3 sequences, 5% to 8% being singletons. Sequencing was performed on CD45RA+ CD4+ T cells from PBMCs, pooled from several time points, taken from a donor given antiretroviral therapy, either interrupted or continuous. Specified subset: naive CD4+ CD45RA+ CD45RO- T cells. Receptors originate from a pool of human donors with HIV.

This clonotype was seen repeatedly, ten times or more. This chain joins TRBV11-3 and TRBJ2-2; the D gene is possibly TRBD1 (5 bases). Trimming removed 2 bases from V and 1 base from J, with 17 bases in between. The CDR3 is 18 amino acids. Germline CDR1 and CDR2: SGHNT and YENEEA. CDR3 in amino acids: CASSLSYGHNKNTGELFF. The CDR3 DNA reads TGTGCCAGCAGCTTATCATACGGACACAATAAGAACACCGGGGAGCTGTTTTTT.

This clonotype occurred once. The chain employs TRBV20-1 and TRBJ2-4; 10 nucleotides line up with TRBD2. In germline, CDR1 is DFQATT, CDR2 SNEGSKA (reference sequence). The CDR3 sequence is 14 residues long. Losses at the gene ends were 6 bases for V and 7 bases for J; bases not matched to a gene: 9. CDR3 amino acids: CSAPAGGGRNIQYF. CDR3 bases: TGCAGTGCCCCAGCGGGGGGGGGGCGGAACATTCAGTACTTC.

The sample holds many counts of this clonotype. Relative to the germline gene, one junction end is altered; a read error may explain this. The rearrangement uses TRBV4-2 and TRBJ2-2; no firm D call. Germline loops: CDR1 LGHNA, CDR2 YNFKEQ. This CDR3 has 15 amino acids. The DNA for the CDR3 is TGTGCCAGCAGCCAAGGACTGGAGAACACCGGGCAGCTCTACTTT. Protein: CASSQGLENTGQLYF.

V usage is TRBV11-2 and J usage is TRBJ2-5; no clear D gene. The V end lost 5 bases, the J end lost 4 bases, and 11 bases lay between the germline ends. Per germline, CDR1 SGHAT and CDR2 FQNNGV. CDR3 size: 13 residues. The CDR3 region has the DNA TGTGCCAGCAGCGCCCTGACCGGAGAGACCCAGTACTTC. Encoded protein: CASSALTGETQYF.

This clonotype was counted at least ten times. The chain couples TRBV29-1 to TRBJ1-2; D is uncertain. The V end lost 3 bases, the J end lost 2 bases, and 13 bases lay between the germline ends. Germline CDR1 is SQVTM and CDR2 is ANQGSEA. The CDR3 has 14 amino acids. The CDR3 reads CSVDVGALNYGYTF. For the CDR3, the DNA is TGCAGCGTTGACGTGGGCGCGTTGAACTATGGCTACACCTTC.

This clonotype appeared many times. V and J are TRBV20-1 and TRBJ1-2, with TRBD1 matching over 9 bases. This CDR3 is built from 12 residues. Germline trimming cut 3 bases from V and 8 bases from J; bases unmatched to any gene: 4. Looked up from germline, CDR1 is DFQATT and CDR2 is SNEGSKA (reference sequence). As DNA, the CDR3 is TGCAGTGCTAGTAACAGGGGGCTGGGCTACACCTTC. It codes for CSASNRGLGYTF.

The V gene is TRBV20-1, the J gene TRBJ2-3; no firm D call. Germline-derived CDR1 and CDR2 are DFQATT and SNEGSKA (reference sequence). The length of the CDR3 is 14 residues. V was trimmed by 3 bases and J by 2 bases, leaving 12 bases between them. The CDR3 sequence: CSASNPDPTDTQYF. The DNA of the CDR3 is TGCAGTGCTAGTAATCCGGACCCCACAGATACGCAGTATTTT.

This clonotype was detected ten times or more. The chain is built from TRBV28 and TRBJ1-5; D gene unclear. The germline V gene has CDR1 MDHEN and CDR2 SYDVKM. V lost 5 bases to trimming and J lost 6 bases, with 11 bases between them. The CDR3 runs to 13 residues. CDR3 DNA: TGTGCCAGCAGTCCGGACCCCCGTCAGCCCCAGCATTTT. Translated, it gives CASSPDPRQPQHF.

The table lists this clonotype with many counts. The chain uses TRBV12-3 or TRBV12-4 and TRBJ2-7; 7 nucleotides align to TRBD2. CDR3 length equals 15 residues. Trimming cost V 4 bases and J 0 bases; bases outside gene matches: 6. The CDR3, as DNA: TGTGCCAGCAGTTATCGGGCTAGCGGCTCCTACGAGCAGTACTTC. This encodes CASSYRASGSYEQYF.